The entry below describes one T cell receptor beta chain. Its cognate antigen is unknown. The treatment: roughly 20 received Ad26.COV2.S at low or high dose, single or two shots; about 5 received placebo; per-sample allocation not given. The study sampled participants on day 63 after the first vaccine or placebo injection. This sample was taken from a study of Ad26.COV2.S vaccination and SARS-CoV-2 variants. Across the study: Enrollment placed the donor in the COV1001 Ad26.COV2.S trial arm. Recipients of Ad26.COV2.S got it intramuscularly, once or twice 56 days apart. The study's findings and limits: Ad26.COV2.S recipients had broader spike-specific TCRs (P = 0.0014).

The CDR3 extends over 14 amino acids. Per germline, CDR1 MNHEY and CDR2 SVGAGI. V dropped 6 bases and J dropped 4; count of bases not matched to a gene: 7. Produced via immunoSEQ multiplex PCR; TCRdb's table is partial and in-frame only. Of about 500,000 clones in the sample, roughly nine tenths were seen once. This sequence originates from a person aged 18-60 years who received the Ad26.COV2.S COVID-19 vaccine or a placebo. The genes are TRBV6-5 and TRBJ2-7; 9 positions agree with TRBD1. The sequencing here drew on peripheral blood, taken in a trial of Ad26.COV2.S vaccine versus placebo. The CDR3 reads CASSHRDRVYEQYF. CDR3 nucleotides: TGTGCCAGCAGCCACCGGGACAGGGTGTACGAGCAGTACTTC.